The clone carrying this TCR beta chain has a count of ten or more. As to time point: technical triplicate 1. This sample is drawn from a study of neurological immune-mediated disorders. Via MiXCR, TCRdb re-called the 5' RACE reads, giving one row per CDR3 protein. The sample lists 20,000 to 30,000 distinct CDR3 sequences; less than 15% were seen once. The ends were cut back, 4 bases at V and 1 base at J, with 8 bases in the middle. This CDR3 has 14 residues. The sample taken for sequencing was CD4+ T cells from blood. The V gene is TRBV12-3 or TRBV12-4, the J gene TRBJ1-5, with a weak D call TRBD1 (5 bases). This TCR was recovered from a female donor with HTLV-1-associated myelopathy (HAM/TSP). In DNA, the CDR3 is TGTGCCAGCAGTTCCCAGGGAAGCAATCAGCCCCAGCATTTT. Its protein product is CASSSQGSNQPQHF.